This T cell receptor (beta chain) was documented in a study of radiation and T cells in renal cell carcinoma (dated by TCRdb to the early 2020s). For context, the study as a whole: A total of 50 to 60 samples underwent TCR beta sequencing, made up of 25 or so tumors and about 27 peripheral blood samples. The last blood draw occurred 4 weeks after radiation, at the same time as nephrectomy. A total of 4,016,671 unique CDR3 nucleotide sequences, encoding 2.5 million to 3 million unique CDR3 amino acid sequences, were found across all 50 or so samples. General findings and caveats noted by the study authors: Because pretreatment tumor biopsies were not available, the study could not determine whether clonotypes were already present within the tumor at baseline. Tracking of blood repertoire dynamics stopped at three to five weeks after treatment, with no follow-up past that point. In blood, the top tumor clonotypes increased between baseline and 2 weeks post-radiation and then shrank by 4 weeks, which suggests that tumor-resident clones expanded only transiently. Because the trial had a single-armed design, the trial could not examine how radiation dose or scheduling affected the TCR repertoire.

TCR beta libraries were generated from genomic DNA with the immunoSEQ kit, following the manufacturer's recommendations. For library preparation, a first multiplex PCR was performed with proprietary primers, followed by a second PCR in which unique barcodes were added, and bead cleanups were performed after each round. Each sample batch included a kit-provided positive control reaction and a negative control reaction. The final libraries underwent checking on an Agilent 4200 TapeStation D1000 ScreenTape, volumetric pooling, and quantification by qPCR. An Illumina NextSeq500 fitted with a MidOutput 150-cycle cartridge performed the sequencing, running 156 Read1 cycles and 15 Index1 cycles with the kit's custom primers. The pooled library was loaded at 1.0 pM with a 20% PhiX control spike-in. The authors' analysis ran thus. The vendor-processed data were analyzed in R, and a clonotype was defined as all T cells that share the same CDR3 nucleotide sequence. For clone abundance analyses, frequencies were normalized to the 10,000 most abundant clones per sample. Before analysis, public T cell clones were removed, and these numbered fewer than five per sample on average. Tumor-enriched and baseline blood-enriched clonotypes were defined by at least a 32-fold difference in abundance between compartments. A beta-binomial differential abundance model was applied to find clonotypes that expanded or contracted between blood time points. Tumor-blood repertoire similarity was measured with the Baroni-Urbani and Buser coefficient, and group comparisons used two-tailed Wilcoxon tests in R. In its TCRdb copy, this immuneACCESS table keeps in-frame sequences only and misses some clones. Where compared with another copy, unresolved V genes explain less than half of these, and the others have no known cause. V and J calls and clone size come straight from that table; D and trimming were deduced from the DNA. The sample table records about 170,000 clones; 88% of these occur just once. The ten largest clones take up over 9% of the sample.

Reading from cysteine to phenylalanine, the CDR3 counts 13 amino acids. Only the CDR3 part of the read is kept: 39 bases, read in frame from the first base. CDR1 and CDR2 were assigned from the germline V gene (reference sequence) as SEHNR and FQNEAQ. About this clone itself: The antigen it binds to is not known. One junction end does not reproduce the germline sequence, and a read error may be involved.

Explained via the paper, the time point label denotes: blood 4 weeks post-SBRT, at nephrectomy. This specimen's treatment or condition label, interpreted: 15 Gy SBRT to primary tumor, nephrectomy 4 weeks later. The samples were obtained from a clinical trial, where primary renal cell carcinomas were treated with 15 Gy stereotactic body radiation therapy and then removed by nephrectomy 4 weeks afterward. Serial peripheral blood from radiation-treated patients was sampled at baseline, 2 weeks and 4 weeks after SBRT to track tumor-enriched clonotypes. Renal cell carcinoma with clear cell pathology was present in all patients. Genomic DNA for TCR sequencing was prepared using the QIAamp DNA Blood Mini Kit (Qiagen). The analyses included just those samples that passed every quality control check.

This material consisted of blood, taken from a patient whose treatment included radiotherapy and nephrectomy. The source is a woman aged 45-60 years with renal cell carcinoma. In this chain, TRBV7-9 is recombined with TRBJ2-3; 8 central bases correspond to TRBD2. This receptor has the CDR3 CASRRTSTDTQYF. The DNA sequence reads TGTGCCAGCAGGAGGACTAGCACCGATACGCAGTATTTT.